The subject of this entry is one T cell receptor beta chain. The data belong to a study of blood T cell repertoires in COVID-19. Study summary: Spain, Italy and the United States supplied samples that represented acute and convalescent COVID-19. Sources were T cells, B-cell-depleted T cells, or PBMCs; the material itself was cDNA or gDNA.

As handled by the study authors: Amplification of reference gene primers was used by the study to estimate nucleated cell counts. Only in-frame clones appear in the TCRdb table, and some are missing; sequencing was by immunoSEQ multiplex PCR. Clone size and V and J calls were adopted from that table, with D and trimming inferred from the DNA. The table has hundreds of thousands of clones, roughly 88% seen once. V was clipped by 0 bases and J by 6 bases; unmatched bases: 10. CDR1 is GTSNPN, CDR2 SVGIG, per germline (reference sequence). This CDR3 contains 15 residues. The rearrangement joins TRBV30 to TRBJ1-2, with 7 bases aligning to TRBD1. The clonotype was recovered from a woman under 40 who had recovered from COVID-19. Input material: peripheral blood. The CDR3 protein is CAWSVGVRGAHGYTF. The CDR3, as DNA: TGTGCCTGGAGTGTAGGGGTCAGGGGGGCCCATGGCTACACCTTC.